The 14 T cell receptor beta chains presented below share a single source sample, sequenced in a study of OX40 agonist ivuxolimab in advanced cancers. Sequencing was performed with immunoSEQ multiplex PCR; in TCRdb, only in-frame clones are kept and a portion is missing. Counted here are 80,000 or so clones, around 91% occurring once; the ten biggest clones make up around 1.9%. The input for sequencing was CD4+ or CD8+ T cells sorted from blood, taken in a trial of the OX40 agonist ivuxolimab. The receptors were sampled from an adult with an advanced solid tumor such as melanoma, head and neck, liver or kidney cancer.

CDR3 nucleotide sequence: TGTGCCAGCAGTTCCGGGACAGGGGGAGGTGAAGCTTTCTTT. It encodes CASSSGTGGGEAFF. This chain connects TRBV28 to TRBJ1-1, with 11 bases matching TRBD1. Trimming took 4 bases from V and 7 from J; bases not matched to a gene: 5. CDR1 and CDR2 (germline): MDHEN, SYDVKM. The CDR3 has 14 amino acids. The full variable domain, rest sourced from reference TRBV28 and TRBJ1-1, is DVKVTQSSRYLVKRTGEKVFLECVQDMDHENMFWYRQDPGLGLRLIYFSYDVKMKEKGDIPEGYSVSREKKERFSLILESASTNQTSMYLCASSSGTGGGEAFFGQGTRLTVV.

On this clone itself: A read error may produce the germline difference seen at one junction end. This rearrangement joins TRBV11-3 to TRBJ2-2; TRBD2 matches at 7 bases. This CDR3 is 17 amino acids long. The V gene's germline CDR1 is SGHNT and CDR2 YENEEA. The DNA of the CDR3 is TGTGCCGGCAGCTTAGATTATAGCGGGCAGAACACCGGGGAGCTGTTTTTT. Translated, it gives CAGSLDYSGQNTGELFF.

The genes are TRBV5-4 and TRBJ1-5; D ambiguous. The CDR3 is 14 amino acids. Germline CDR1 reads SGHNT; CDR2 reads YYREEE (reference sequence). The V end lost 0 bases, the J end lost 1 base, and 5 bases lay between the germline ends. The chain's CDR3 is CASSLDRSNQPQHF. CDR3 in DNA: TGTGCCAGCAGCTTGGATCGGAGCAATCAGCCCCAGCATTTT.

V and J are TRBV4-2 and TRBJ1-4; D is undetermined. The ends were cut back, 1 base at V and 4 bases at J, with 10 bases in the middle. Germline V gene sequence: CDR1 LGHNA, CDR2 YNFKEQ. This CDR3 comprises 15 residues. This CDR3 reads CASSQGSAINEKLFF. CDR3 sequence (DNA): TGTGCCAGCAGCCAAGGATCCGCCATTAATGAAAAACTGTTTTTT.

This chain connects TRBV6-1 to TRBJ2-5; the match to TRBD2 covers 8 bases. J gave up 4 bases and V 4 bases, and 5 bases lay outside the gene matches. The CDR3 contains 14 residues. Germline V lookup: CDR1 MNHNS, CDR2 SASEGT. This CDR3 is CASSGRLALETQYF. Written as DNA, the CDR3 is TGTGCCAGCAGTGGTCGACTAGCGCTAGAGACCCAGTACTTC.

V and J are TRBV7-2 and TRBJ1-2; no firm D call. The CDR3 covers 16 residues. Looked up from germline, CDR1 is SGHTA and CDR2 is FQGNSA. V was shortened by 5 bases and J by 6 bases, with 22 bases between the two germline ends. The CDR3 sequence: CASSPSSMRAENGYTF. CDR3 DNA sequence: TGTGCCAGCAGCCCCTCTAGCATGCGGGCAGAGAATGGCTACACCTTC.

This sequence joins TRBV9 and TRBJ1-3, with D uncertain. CDR1 is SGDLS and CDR2 is YYNGEE in the germline V gene. The CDR3 covers 15 residues. V gave up 3 bases and J gave up 3 bases, with 13 bases separating them. CDR3 DNA sequence: TGTGCCAGCAGCGCCTCCGTTGCGTATGGAAACACCATATATTTT. This codes for CASSASVAYGNTIYF.

This chain connects TRBV28 to TRBJ1-1; D might be TRBD1 (6 bases). Looked up from germline, CDR1 is MDHEN and CDR2 is SYDVKM. The CDR3 extends over 12 amino acids. V was clipped by 6 bases and J by 2 bases, with 7 bases between them. CDR3 sequence: CASRGGNTEAFF. The CDR3, as DNA: TGTGCCAGCAGAGGGGGAAACACTGAAGCTTTCTTT. Looking up the rest from reference TRBV28 and TRBJ1-1 gives the full variable domain: DVKVTQSSRYLVKRTGEKVFLECVQDMDHENMFWYRQDPGLGLRLIYFSYDVKMKEKGDIPEGYSVSREKKERFSLILESASTNQTSMYLCASRGGNTEAFFGQGTRLTVV.

V gene TRBV7-8 combines with J gene TRBJ1-1; weak D call: TRBD1 (5 bases). V was shortened by 6 bases and J by 1 base, with 9 bases between the two germline ends. CDR1 SGHVS and CDR2 FQNEAQ come from the germline V gene. The CDR3 extends over 13 amino acids. As DNA, the CDR3 is TGTGCCAGCAGACGGGACCCGAACACTGAAGCTTTCTTT. This codes for CASRRDPNTEAFF.

This clone was counted a single time. The chain uses TRBV21-1 and TRBJ1-3; the D call in the table, TRBD1, was not verified against the DNA. TRBV21-1 corresponds to a pseudogene. This CDR3 is built from 13 residues. DNA for the CDR3: TGTGCCAGCAGCACGGGACAGGGAAACACCATATATTTT. Protein sequence: CASSTGQGNTIYF.

For the CDR3, the DNA is TGTGCCACCGGGAGGGATGGCGGGGTCACAGATACGCAGTATTTT. Its translation: CATGRDGGVTDTQYF. The V call is TRBV7-3, the J call TRBJ2-3; 8 nucleotides align to TRBD2. There are 15 residues in the CDR3. The germline CDR1 and CDR2 sequences are SGHTA and FQGTGA. Trimming removed 10 bases from V and 2 bases from J; junction bases left unmatched: 11.

The chain is built from TRBV7-7 and TRBJ1-1; no clear D gene. Trimming cost V 1 base and J 1 base, with 4 bases left between them. In germline, CDR1 is SSHAT, CDR2 FNYEAQ (reference sequence). The CDR3 is made up of 13 amino acids. The CDR3 protein is CASSLGENTEAFF. The CDR3 nucleotides are TGTGCCAGCAGCTTAGGAGAGAACACTGAAGCTTTCTTT.

The chain recombines TRBV5-1 with TRBJ1-1, with TRBD1 as a possible D gene (6 bases). Germline V gene data show CDR1 as SGHRS and CDR2 as YFSETQ. Deletions cut 5 bases from V and 2 bases from J, with 10 bases between. This CDR3 contains 13 residues. Written as DNA, the CDR3 is TGCGCCAGCAGTCGACAGGTAAACACTGAAGCTTTCTTT. It codes for CASSRQVNTEAFF.

The V and J genes are TRBV6-4 and TRBJ1-2, with D perhaps TRBD1 (5 bases). Per the germline V gene, CDR1 is MRHNA and CDR2 is SNTAGT. The CDR3 is 11 residues long. V lost 4 bases to trimming and J lost 7 bases, with 7 bases between them. CDR3 sequence reads: CASSGGGGYTF. Written as DNA, the CDR3 is TGTGCCAGCAGTGGTGGGGGTGGCTACACCTTC.